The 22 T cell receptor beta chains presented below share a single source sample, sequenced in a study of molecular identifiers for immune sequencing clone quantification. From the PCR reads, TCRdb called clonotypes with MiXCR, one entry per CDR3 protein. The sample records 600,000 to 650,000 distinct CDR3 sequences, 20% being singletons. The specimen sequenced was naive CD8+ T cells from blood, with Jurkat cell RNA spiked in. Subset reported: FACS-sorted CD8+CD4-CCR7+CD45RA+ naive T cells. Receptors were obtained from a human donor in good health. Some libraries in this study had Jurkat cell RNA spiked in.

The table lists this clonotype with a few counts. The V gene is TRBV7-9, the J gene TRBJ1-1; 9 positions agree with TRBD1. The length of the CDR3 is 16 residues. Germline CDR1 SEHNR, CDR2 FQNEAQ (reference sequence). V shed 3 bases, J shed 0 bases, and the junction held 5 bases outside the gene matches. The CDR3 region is CASSLVTGGMNTEAFF. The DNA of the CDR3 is TGTGCCAGCAGCTTGGTTACAGGGGGCATGAACACTGAAGCTTTCTTT.

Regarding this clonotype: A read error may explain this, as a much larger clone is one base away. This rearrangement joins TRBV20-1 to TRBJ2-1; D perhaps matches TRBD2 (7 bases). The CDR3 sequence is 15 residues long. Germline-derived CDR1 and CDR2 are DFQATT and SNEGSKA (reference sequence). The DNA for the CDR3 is TGCAGTGCTAGAGATCTGGCGGGGGCTTACAATGAGCAGTCCTTC. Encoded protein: CSARDLAGAYNEQSF.

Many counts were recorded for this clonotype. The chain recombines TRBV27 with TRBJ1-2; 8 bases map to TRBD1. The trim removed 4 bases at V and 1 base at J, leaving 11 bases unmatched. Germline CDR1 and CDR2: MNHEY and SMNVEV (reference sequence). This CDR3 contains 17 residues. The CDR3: CASSSTSQGARNYGYTF. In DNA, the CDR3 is TGTGCCAGCAGTTCAACAAGTCAGGGGGCGCGTAACTATGGCTACACCTTC.

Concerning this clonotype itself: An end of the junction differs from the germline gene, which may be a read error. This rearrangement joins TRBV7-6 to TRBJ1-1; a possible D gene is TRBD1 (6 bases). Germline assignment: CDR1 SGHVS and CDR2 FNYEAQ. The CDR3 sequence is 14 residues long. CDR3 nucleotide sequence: TGTGCCAGCAGCTTTGCAGGGGCGAACATTGAAGCTTTCTTT. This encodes CASSFAGANIEAFF.

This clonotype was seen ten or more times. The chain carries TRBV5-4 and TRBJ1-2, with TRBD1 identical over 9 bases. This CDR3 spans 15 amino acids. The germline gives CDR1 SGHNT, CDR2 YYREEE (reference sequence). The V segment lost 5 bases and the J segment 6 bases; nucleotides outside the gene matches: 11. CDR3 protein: CASSTTGTGSNGYTF. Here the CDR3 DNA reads TGTGCCAGCAGTACTACCGGGACAGGGTCAAATGGCTACACCTTC.

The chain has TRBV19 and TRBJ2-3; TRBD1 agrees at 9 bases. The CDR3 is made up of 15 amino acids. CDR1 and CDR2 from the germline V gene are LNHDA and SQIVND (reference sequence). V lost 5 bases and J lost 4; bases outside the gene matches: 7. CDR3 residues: CASSPRDRAADTQYF. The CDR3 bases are TGTGCCAGTAGTCCCCGGGACAGGGCGGCAGATACGCAGTATTTT.

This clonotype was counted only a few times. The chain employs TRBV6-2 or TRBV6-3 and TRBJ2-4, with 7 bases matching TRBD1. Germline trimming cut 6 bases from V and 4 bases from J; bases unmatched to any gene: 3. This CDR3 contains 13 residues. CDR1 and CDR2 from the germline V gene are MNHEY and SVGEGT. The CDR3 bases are TGTGCCAGCAGAGGACAGGTTAAAAACATTCAGTACTTC. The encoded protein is CASRGQVKNIQYF.

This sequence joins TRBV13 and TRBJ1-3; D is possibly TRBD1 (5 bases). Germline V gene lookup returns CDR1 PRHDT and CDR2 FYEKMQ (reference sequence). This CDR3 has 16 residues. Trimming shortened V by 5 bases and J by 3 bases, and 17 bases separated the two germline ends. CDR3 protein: CASSPVFEGFGNTIYF. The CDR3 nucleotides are TGTGCCAGCAGCCCCGTATTCGAGGGGTTTGGAAACACCATATATTTT.

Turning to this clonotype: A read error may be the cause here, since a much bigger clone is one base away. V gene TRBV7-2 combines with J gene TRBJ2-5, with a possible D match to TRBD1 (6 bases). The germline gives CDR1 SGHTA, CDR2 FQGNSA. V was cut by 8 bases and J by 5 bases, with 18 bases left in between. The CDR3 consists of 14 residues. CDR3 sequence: CASGQAGVIETQYF. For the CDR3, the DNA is TGTGCCAGCGGTCAGGCAGGGGTAATCGAGACCCAGTACTTC.

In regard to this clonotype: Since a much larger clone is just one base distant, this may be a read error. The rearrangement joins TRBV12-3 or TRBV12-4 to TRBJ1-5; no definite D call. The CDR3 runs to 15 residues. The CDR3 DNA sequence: TGTGCCGGCAGTTTATGGGCGGGGATCGGTCAGCCCCAGCATTTT. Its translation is CAGSLWAGIGQPQHF.

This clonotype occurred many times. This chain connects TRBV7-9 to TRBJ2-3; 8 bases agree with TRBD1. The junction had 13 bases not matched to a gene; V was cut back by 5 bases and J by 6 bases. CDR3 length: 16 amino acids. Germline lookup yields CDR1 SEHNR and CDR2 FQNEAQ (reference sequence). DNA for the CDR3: TGTGCCAGCAGCCCAACCAGACAGGGGATTGTGGATACGCAGTATTTT. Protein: CASSPTRQGIVDTQYF.

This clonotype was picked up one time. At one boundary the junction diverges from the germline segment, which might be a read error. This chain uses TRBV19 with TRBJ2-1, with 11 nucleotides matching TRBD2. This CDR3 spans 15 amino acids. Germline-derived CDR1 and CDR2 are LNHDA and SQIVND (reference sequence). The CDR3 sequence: CASCIAGGPYNEQFF. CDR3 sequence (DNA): TGTGCCAGTTGTATAGCGGGAGGGCCCTACAATGAGCAGTTCTTC.

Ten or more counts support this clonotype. The CDR3 is CASSLYQYPGAGANVLTF. The DNA for the CDR3 is TGCGCCAGCAGCTTGTATCAATATCCAGGGGCTGGGGCCAACGTCCTGACTTTC. The chain employs TRBV5-1 and TRBJ2-6; tentative D call: TRBD1 (6 bases). The V gene lost 1 base and the J gene lost 2 bases, with 16 bases spanning the gap. The CDR3 extends over 18 amino acids. Germline CDR1 SGHRS, CDR2 YFSETQ.

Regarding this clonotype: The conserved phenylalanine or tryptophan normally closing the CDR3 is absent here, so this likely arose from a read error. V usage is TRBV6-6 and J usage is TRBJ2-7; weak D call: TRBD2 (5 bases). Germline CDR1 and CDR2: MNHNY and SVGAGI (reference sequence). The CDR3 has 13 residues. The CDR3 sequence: CAGSLITGYEQYL. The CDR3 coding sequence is TGTGCCGGCAGTCTGATCACGGGATACGAGCAGTACCTC.

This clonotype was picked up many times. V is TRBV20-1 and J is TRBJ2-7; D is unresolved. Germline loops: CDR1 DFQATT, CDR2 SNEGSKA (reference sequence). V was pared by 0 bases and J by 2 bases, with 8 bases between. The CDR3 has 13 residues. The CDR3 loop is CSAREPSAYEQYF. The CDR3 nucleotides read TGCAGTGCTAGAGAGCCAAGTGCCTACGAGCAGTACTTC.

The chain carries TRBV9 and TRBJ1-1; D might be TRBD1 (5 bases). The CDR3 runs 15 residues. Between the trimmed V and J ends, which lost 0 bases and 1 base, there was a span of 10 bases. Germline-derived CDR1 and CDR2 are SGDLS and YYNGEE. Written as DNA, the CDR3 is TGTGCCAGCAGCGTAGCCGGGACGGAGAACACTGAAGCTTTCTTT. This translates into CASSVAGTENTEAFF.

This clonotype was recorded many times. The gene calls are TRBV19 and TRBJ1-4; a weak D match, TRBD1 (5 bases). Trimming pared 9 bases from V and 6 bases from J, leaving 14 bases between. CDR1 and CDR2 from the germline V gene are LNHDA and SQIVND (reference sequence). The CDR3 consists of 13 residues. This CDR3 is CASGTGVHEKLFF. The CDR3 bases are TGTGCCAGCGGAACGGGGGTCCATGAAAAACTGTTTTTT.

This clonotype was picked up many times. The DNA for the CDR3 is TGTGCCAGCAGTGAAGTAGCTGGGGGAGGGGCAGATACGCAGTATTTT. Translation: CASSEVAGGGADTQYF. This sequence joins TRBV6-1 and TRBJ2-3; TRBD2 aligns across 7 bases. This CDR3 is built from 16 residues. Germline trimming cut 1 base from V and 4 bases from J; bases unmatched to any gene: 8. CDR1 is MNHNS, CDR2 SASEGT, per germline.

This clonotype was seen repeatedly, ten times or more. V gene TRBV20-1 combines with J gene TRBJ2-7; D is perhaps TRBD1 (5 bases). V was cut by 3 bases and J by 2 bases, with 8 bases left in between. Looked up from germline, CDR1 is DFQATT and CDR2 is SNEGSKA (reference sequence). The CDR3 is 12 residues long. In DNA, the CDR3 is TGCAGTGCTAGGGACATTACCTACGAGCAGTACTTC. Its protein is CSARDITYEQYF.

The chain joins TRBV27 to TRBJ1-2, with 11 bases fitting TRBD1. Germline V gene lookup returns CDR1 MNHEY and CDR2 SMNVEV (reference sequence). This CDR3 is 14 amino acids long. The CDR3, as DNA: TGTACCACCCGGACAGGGGGCCTTAACTATGGCTACACCTTC. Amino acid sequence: CTTRTGGLNYGYTF.

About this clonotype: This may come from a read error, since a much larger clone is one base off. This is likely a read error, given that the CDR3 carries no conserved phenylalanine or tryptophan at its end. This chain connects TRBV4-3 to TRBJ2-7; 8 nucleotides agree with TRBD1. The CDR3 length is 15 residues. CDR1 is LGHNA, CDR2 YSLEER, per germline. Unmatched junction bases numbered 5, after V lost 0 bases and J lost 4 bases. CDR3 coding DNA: TGCGCCAGCAGCCAAGATTGGACAGGGCAATACGAGCAGTACTCC. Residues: CASSQDWTGQYEQYS.

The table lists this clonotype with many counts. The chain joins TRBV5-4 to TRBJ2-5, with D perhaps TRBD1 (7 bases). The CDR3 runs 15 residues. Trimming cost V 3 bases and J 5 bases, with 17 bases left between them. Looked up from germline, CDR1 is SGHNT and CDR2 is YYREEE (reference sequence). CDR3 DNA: TGTGCCAGCAGCTCCGGAGGGGGCATCGAGGAGACCCAGTACTTC. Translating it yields CASSSGGGIEETQYF. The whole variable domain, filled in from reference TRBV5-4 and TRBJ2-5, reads ETGVTQSPTHLIKTRGQQVTLRCSSQSGHNTVSWYQQALGQGPQFIFQYYREEENGRGNFPPRFSGLQFPNYSSELNVNALELDDSALYLCASSSGGGIEETQYFGPGTRLLVL.